A selection of T cell receptor beta chains follows, all from one sample in a study of shared clonotypes between healthy human individuals. Some clones are missing from TCRdb's copy, which holds only in-frame ones; the method was immunoSEQ multiplex PCR. Here the sample spans about 2 million clones, roughly 96% being singletons. The specimen sequenced was naive CD4+ T cells sorted from blood. The receptors here all came from a man aged 18 to 30 in good health. CDR3s include the opening cysteine and the closing phenylalanine or tryptophan. D genes are given only for firm matches. Some rows mark clone size as missing; the rest say once, few, many or name a class of expanded clone.

cdr3_aa: CASSTRLLNVLTF
cdr3_nt: TGTGCCAGCAGCACCCGACTACTGAACGTCCTGACTTTC
j_call: TRBJ2-6
v_call: TRBV7-2
d_call: -
clone_size: -

cdr3_aa: CASTQGASDTQYF
cdr3_nt: TGTGCCAGCACTCAGGGGGCCTCAGATACGCAGTATTTT
j_call: TRBJ2-3
v_call: TRBV18
d_call: TRBD1
clone_size: -

cdr3_aa: CASSWEGGSYNEQFF
cdr3_nt: TGTGCCAGCAGTTGGGAGGGAGGGTCCTACAATGAGCAGTTCTTC
j_call: TRBJ2-1
v_call: TRBV13
d_call: TRBD2
clone_size: -

cdr3_aa: CASSMSSGTYNEQFF
cdr3_nt: TGTGCCAGTAGTATGTCTAGCGGGACTTACAATGAGCAGTTCTTC
j_call: TRBJ2-1
v_call: TRBV19
d_call: TRBD2
clone_size: -

cdr3_aa: CASSEWGDRGTEAFF
cdr3_nt: TGTGCCAGCAGTGAATGGGGGGATAGGGGGACTGAAGCTTTCTTT
j_call: TRBJ1-1
v_call: TRBV6-1
d_call: -
clone_size: -

cdr3_aa: CASSTSGLSLYEQYF
cdr3_nt: TGTGCCAGCAGCACATCAGGGTTATCCCTCTACGAGCAGTACTTC
j_call: TRBJ2-7
v_call: TRBV7-2
d_call: -
clone_size: -

cdr3_aa: CASSFGLAGQETQYF
cdr3_nt: TGTGCCAGCAGCTTTGGACTAGCGGGGCAAGAGACCCAGTACTTC
j_call: TRBJ2-5
v_call: TRBV5-4
d_call: TRBD2
clone_size: -

cdr3_aa: CASSLEAGPNEKLFF
cdr3_nt: TGCGCCAGCAGCTTGGAGGCAGGGCCTAATGAAAAACTGTTTTTT
j_call: TRBJ1-4
v_call: TRBV5-1
d_call: -
clone_size: -

cdr3_aa: CAWSVGFNEKLFF
cdr3_nt: TGTGCCTGGAGTGTAGGGTTTAATGAAAAACTGTTTTTT
j_call: TRBJ1-4
v_call: TRBV30
d_call: -
clone_size: -

cdr3_aa: CAWSVRSSGRAGTGELFF
cdr3_nt: TGTGCCTGGAGTGTAAGGTCTAGCGGGAGGGCCGGGACCGGGGAGCTGTTTTTT
j_call: TRBJ2-2
v_call: TRBV30
d_call: TRBD2
clone_size: -

cdr3_aa: CASSQDLRGYNEQFF
cdr3_nt: TGCGCCAGCAGCCAAGATTTAAGGGGCTACAATGAGCAGTTCTTC
j_call: TRBJ2-1
v_call: TRBV4-1
d_call: -
clone_size: -

cdr3_aa: CASSFSPQGGSGYTF
cdr3_nt: TGTGCCAGCAGCTTCTCCCCACAGGGTGGGTCTGGCTACACCTTC
j_call: TRBJ1-2
v_call: TRBV7-2
d_call: -
clone_size: -

cdr3_aa: CALSRGDRSLHF
cdr3_nt: TGTGCCCTTAGCCGGGGGGACCGATCCCTCCACTTT
j_call: TRBJ1-6
v_call: TRBV30
d_call: -
clone_size: -

cdr3_aa: CASSIPARSPLHF
cdr3_nt: TGTGCCAGTAGTATACCCGCTCGTTCACCCCTCCACTTT
j_call: TRBJ1-6
v_call: TRBV19
d_call: -
clone_size: many

cdr3_aa: CASSQEARGGNTEAFF
cdr3_nt: TGCGCCAGCAGCCAAGAGGCCAGGGGCGGGAACACTGAAGCTTTCTTT
j_call: TRBJ1-1
v_call: TRBV4-1
d_call: -
clone_size: -

cdr3_aa: CASSPGQSGQPQHF
cdr3_nt: TGCGCCAGCAGCCCTGGACAGAGCGGACAGCCCCAGCATTTT
j_call: TRBJ1-5
v_call: TRBV5-1
d_call: -
clone_size: -

cdr3_aa: CASSIQGTPNQPQHF
cdr3_nt: TGTGCCAGCAGTATTCAGGGGACACCTAATCAGCCCCAGCATTTT
j_call: TRBJ1-5
v_call: TRBV6-5
d_call: -
clone_size: -

cdr3_aa: CASSPGRFPYEQYF
cdr3_nt: TGTGCCAGCAGTCCCGGAAGGTTCCCCTACGAGCAGTACTTC
j_call: TRBJ2-7
v_call: TRBV28
d_call: -
clone_size: -

cdr3_aa: CAWSEAGDQPQHF
cdr3_nt: TGTGCCTGGAGTGAGGCGGGAGATCAGCCCCAGCATTTT
j_call: TRBJ1-5
v_call: TRBV30
d_call: -
clone_size: -

cdr3_aa: CASSRGSGNQPQHF
cdr3_nt: TGTGCCAGCAGTCGGGGGTCGGGCAATCAGCCCCAGCATTTT
j_call: TRBJ1-5
v_call: TRBV7-2
d_call: -
clone_size: -

cdr3_aa: CASSQGGWVSFLGANVLTF
cdr3_nt: TGCGCCAGCAGCCAAGGGGGGTGGGTCTCTTTTCTGGGGGCCAACGTCCTGACTTTC
j_call: TRBJ2-6
v_call: TRBV4-1
d_call: -
clone_size: -

cdr3_aa: CASSLYSSASSYEQYF
cdr3_nt: TGCGCCAGCAGCTTGTATTCCAGCGCGAGCTCCTACGAGCAGTACTTC
j_call: TRBJ2-7
v_call: TRBV5-1
d_call: -
clone_size: -

cdr3_aa: CASSLMDNQPQHF
cdr3_nt: TGTGCCAGCAGCTTAATGGACAATCAGCCCCAGCATTTT
j_call: TRBJ1-5
v_call: TRBV7-9
d_call: -
clone_size: many